The 12 T cell receptor beta chains below come from one sample, sequenced in a study of vaccination effects on CD4 cells after COVID-19. Ahead of sequencing, the ViraFEST assay grew antigen-specific CD4+ T cells using viral peptide pools. Isolating CD4+ T cells followed 9 to 11 days of culture. All participants had two doses of either the BNT162b2 or mRNA-1273 vaccine. The antigens of these receptors remain unknown. The method was immunoSEQ multiplex PCR; TCRdb's version includes in-frame clones alone and lacks a portion of them. Of 75,000 to 100,000 clones listed, around 77% were seen once; the top ten hold around 1%. The sample consisted of CD4+ T cells from PBMCs cultured with HCoV-OC43 spike peptides, taken after COVID-19 vaccination. This sample's subset: HCoV-OC43 spike overlapping peptide pool stimulation. These receptors came from a human donor who received a COVID-19 vaccine.

This clone came up a few times. The rearrangement links TRBV6-5 to TRBJ2-7, with D perhaps TRBD1 or TRBD2 (5 bases each). Trimming cost V 4 bases and J 7 bases, with 11 bases left between them. CDR1 is MNHEY and CDR2 is SVGAGI in the germline V gene. CDR3 length: 12 residues. The CDR3 DNA sequence: TGTGCCAGCAGTTCCGGGGCCAGGGAGCAGTACGTC. Translated: CASSSGAREQYV.

The chain carries TRBV2 and TRBJ2-1, with TRBD1 as a possible D gene (5 bases). The CDR3 runs to 13 residues. Per germline, CDR1 SNHLY and CDR2 FYNNEI. The germline V and J ends were trimmed by 5 bases and 10 bases, with 15 bases remaining between them. This CDR3 reads CASSSQVDGEQFF. The CDR3 DNA reads as TGTGCCAGCAGTTCACAGGTGGACGGGGAGCAGTTCTTC.

V and J are TRBV30 and TRBJ2-1; TRBD2 matches 8 bases. The trim removed 2 bases at V and 0 bases at J, leaving 9 bases unmatched. CDR1 and CDR2 (germline): GTSNPN, SVGIG (reference sequence). This CDR3 comprises 17 residues. The CDR3 DNA sequence: TGTGCCTGGAGTTCGGGTAGCGGGGCCCGCTCCTACAATGAGCAGTTCTTC. Protein: CAWSSGSGARSYNEQFF.

The DNA for the CDR3 is TGTGCCAGCAGTTTCCCTAGCGGGGGGTCCCAGGGTGGGACGCAGTATTTT. Its protein is CASSFPSGGSQGGTQYF. The chain combines TRBV6-2 or TRBV6-3 with TRBJ2-3, with TRBD2 identical over 11 bases. The CDR3 extends over 17 amino acids. Trimming took 4 bases from V and 9 from J; bases not matched to a gene: 15. Germline V gene sequence: CDR1 MNHEY, CDR2 SVGEGT.

The chain combines TRBV28 with TRBJ1-3; TRBD1 matches at 7 bases. The CDR3 runs 14 residues. V lost 6 bases, J lost 4 bases, and 6 bases stayed unmatched. Per germline, CDR1 MDHEN and CDR2 SYDVKM. Written as DNA, the CDR3 is TGTGCCAGCAGCAGACAGGGAACAGGAAACACCATATATTTT. As protein: CASSRQGTGNTIYF. Looking up the rest from reference TRBV28 and TRBJ1-3 gives the full variable domain: DVKVTQSSRYLVKRTGEKVFLECVQDMDHENMFWYRQDPGLGLRLIYFSYDVKMKEKGDIPEGYSVSREKKERFSLILESASTNQTSMYLCASSRQGTGNTIYFGEGSWLTVV.

This sequence joins TRBV6-5 and TRBJ1-5; unclear D gene. Germline loops: CDR1 MNHEY, CDR2 SVGAGI. V was trimmed by 5 bases and J by 6 bases, leaving 14 bases between them. The CDR3 is made up of 14 amino acids. The DNA for the CDR3 is TGTGCCAGCAGTCCCCGCAGAGATGGTCAGCCCCAGCATTTT. Its protein is CASSPRRDGQPQHF.

The chain links TRBV18 to TRBJ1-1; D is possibly TRBD1 (5 bases). Trimming took 3 bases from V and 6 from J, leaving 17 bases between them. The CDR3 runs to 15 residues. The germline CDR1 and CDR2 sequences are KGHSH and LQKENI. CDR3 protein: CASSPFWGPGSEAFF. CDR3 coding DNA: TGTGCCAGCTCACCCTTTTGGGGCCCAGGTTCTGAAGCTTTCTTT.

This clone is a singleton in its sample. The chain couples TRBV6-4 to TRBJ2-3; D perhaps matches TRBD2 (5 bases). The CDR3 consists of 16 residues. The germline V gene encodes CDR1 MRHNA and CDR2 SNTAGT. V was clipped by 5 bases and J by 2 bases, with 17 bases between them. The CDR3 loop is CASSPRPGRDTDTQYF. CDR3 nucleotide sequence: TGTGCCAGCAGTCCAAGGCCTGGACGGGACACAGATACGCAGTATTTT.

In its sample, this clone was seen a few times. The same CDR3 also results from other DNA sequences found in this sample. The V gene is TRBV18, the J gene TRBJ1-3; D unclear. In germline, CDR1 is KGHSH, CDR2 LQKENI. The CDR3 spans 14 residues. Trimming shortened V by 1 base and J by 4 bases, and 8 bases separated the two germline ends. CDR3 sequence (DNA): TGTGCCAGCTCACCACAGGGCTCCGGAAACACCATATATTTT. The encoded protein is CASSPQGSGNTIYF.

This chain joins TRBV5-1 and TRBJ1-2; no clear D. V was pared by 2 bases and J by 5 bases, with 13 bases between. This CDR3 comprises 14 residues. The germline V gene encodes CDR1 SGHRS and CDR2 YFSETQ. CDR3 in amino acids: CASSFVPSSYGYTF. The CDR3 DNA reads TGCGCCAGCAGCTTCGTCCCATCGTCGTATGGCTACACCTTC.

The chain links TRBV9 to TRBJ1-1; D perhaps matches TRBD1 (5 bases). Germline values: CDR1 SGDLS, CDR2 YYNGEE. CDR3 length equals 14 residues. Trimming took 3 bases from V and 3 from J, leaving 12 bases between them. CDR3 loop: CASSAGGGDTEAFF. The CDR3 DNA reads TGTGCCAGCAGCGCGGGGGGGGGTGACACTGAAGCTTTCTTT.

The chain couples TRBV5-4 to TRBJ1-6; D remains unclear. This CDR3 is built from 15 residues. Germline values: CDR1 SGHNT, CDR2 YYREEE (reference sequence). The V gene lost 0 bases and the J gene lost 10 bases, with 14 bases spanning the gap. The CDR3 DNA reads TGTGCCAGCAGCTTGGGGCAGGCGTTTCGGTCACCCCTCCACTTT. It specifies CASSLGQAFRSPLHF. The whole variable domain, filled in from reference TRBV5-4 and TRBJ1-6, reads ETGVTQSPTHLIKTRGQQVTLRCSSQSGHNTVSWYQQALGQGPQFIFQYYREEENGRGNFPPRFSGLQFPNYSSELNVNALELDDSALYLCASSLGQAFRSPLHFGNGTRLTVT.